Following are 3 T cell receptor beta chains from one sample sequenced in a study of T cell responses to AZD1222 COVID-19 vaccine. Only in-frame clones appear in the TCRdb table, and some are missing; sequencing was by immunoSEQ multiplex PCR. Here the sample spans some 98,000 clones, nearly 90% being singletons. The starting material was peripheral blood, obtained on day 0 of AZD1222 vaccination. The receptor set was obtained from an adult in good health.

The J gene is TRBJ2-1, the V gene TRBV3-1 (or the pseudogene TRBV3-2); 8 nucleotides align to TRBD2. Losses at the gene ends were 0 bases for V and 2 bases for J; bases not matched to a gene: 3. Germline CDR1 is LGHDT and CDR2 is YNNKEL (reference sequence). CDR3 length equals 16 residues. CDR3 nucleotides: TGTGCCAGCAGCCAAGAAAAGGGACTAGCCTACAATGAGCAGTTCTTC. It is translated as CASSQEKGLAYNEQFF.

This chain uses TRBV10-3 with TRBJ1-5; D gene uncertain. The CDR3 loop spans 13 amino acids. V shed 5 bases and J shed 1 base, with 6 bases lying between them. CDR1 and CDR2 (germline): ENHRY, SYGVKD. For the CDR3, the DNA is TGTGCCATCAGTTCCGACAGCAATCAGCCCCAGCATTTT. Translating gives CAISSDSNQPQHF.

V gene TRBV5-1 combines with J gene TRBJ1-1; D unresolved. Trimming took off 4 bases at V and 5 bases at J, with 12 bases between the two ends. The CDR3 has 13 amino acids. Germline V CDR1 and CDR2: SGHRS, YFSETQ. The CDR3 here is CASSPDGRTEAFF. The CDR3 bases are TGCGCCAGCAGCCCAGACGGACGTACTGAAGCTTTCTTT. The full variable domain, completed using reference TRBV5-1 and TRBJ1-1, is KAGVTQTPRYLIKTRGQQVTLSCSPISGHRSVSWYQQTPGQGLQFLFEYFSETQRNKGNFPGRFSGRQFSNSRSEMNVSTLELGDSALYLCASSPDGRTEAFFGQGTRLTVV.